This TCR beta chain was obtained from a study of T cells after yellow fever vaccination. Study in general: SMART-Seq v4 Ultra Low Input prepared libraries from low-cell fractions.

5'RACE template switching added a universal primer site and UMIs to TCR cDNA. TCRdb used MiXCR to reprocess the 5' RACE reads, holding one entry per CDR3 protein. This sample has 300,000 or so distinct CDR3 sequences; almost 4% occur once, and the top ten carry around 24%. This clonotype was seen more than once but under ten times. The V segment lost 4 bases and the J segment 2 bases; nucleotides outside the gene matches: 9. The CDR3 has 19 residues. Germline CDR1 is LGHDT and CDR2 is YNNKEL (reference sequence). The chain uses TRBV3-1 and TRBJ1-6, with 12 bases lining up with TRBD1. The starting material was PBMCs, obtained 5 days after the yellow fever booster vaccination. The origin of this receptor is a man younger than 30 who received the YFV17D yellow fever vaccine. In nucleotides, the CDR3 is TGTGCCAGCAGCCCAGGGACAGGGGGCGCCAACACCTATAATTCACCCCTCCACTTT. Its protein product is CASSPGTGGANTYNSPLHF.